The TCR beta chain described here comes from a study of cytomegalovirus exposure and HLA in healthy donors. Study-level results: Reported performance of the classifier showed diagnosis of cytomegalovirus status with high specificity and sensitivity.

Germline loops: CDR1 SNHLY, CDR2 FYNNEI. CDR3 length: 13 amino acids. V lost 8 bases, J lost 9 bases, and 14 bases lay in between. Repertoires were generated with immunoSEQ multiplex PCR, while TCRdb's copy carries only in-frame clones and drops some. The sample yields about 65,000 clones, around 96% seen once. As for this clone: Its antigen is as yet unknown.

Sequences were obtained from PBMCs. This TCR came from a man in his late teens or twenties in good health and CMV-seropositive. The rearrangement links TRBV2 to TRBJ1-6; the D gene is possibly TRBD1 (6 bases). CDR3 sequence: CASQGSIGSPLHF. As DNA, the CDR3 is TGTGCCAGCCAGGGGTCCATAGGTTCACCCCTCCACTTT. Full variable domain (rest looked up from reference TRBV2 and TRBJ1-6): EPEVTQTPSHQVTQMGQEVILRCVPISNHLYFYWYRQILGQKVEFLVSFYNNEISEKSEIFDDQFSVERPDGSNFTLKIRSTKLEDSAMYFCASQGSIGSPLHFGNGTRLTVT.